This TCR beta chain emerged from a study of blood T cells in healthy people across ages. Background on the study: Per two T cells, template switching captured roughly one barcoded beta molecule.

Next came a second PCR, run for about 7 to 12 cycles, which used a sample-barcoded 5' primer along with a J-beta primer mix. TCRdb analysed the 5' RACE reads with MiXCR anew, one entry per CDR3 protein. The sample yields more than 650,000 distinct CDR3 sequences, 53% seen once. Unmatched junction bases numbered 8, after V lost 6 bases and J lost 4 bases. From germline, CDR1 is KGHDR and CDR2 SFDVKD. The CDR3 is 16 amino acids. The source of this sequence is an elderly man in good health. The sample was blood. This chain connects TRBV24-1 to TRBJ2-6; the match to TRBD1 covers 7 bases. CDR3 bases: TGTGCCACCAGTCGCCGACAGGGCAGCGGGGCCAACGTCCTGACTTTC. Translating gives CATSRRQGSGANVLTF.